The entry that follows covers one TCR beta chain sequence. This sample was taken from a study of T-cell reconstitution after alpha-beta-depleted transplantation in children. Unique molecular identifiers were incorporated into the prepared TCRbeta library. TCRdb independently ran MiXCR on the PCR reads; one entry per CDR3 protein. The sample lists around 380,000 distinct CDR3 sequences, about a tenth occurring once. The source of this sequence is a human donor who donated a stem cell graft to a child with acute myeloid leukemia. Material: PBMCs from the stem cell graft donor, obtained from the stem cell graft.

This CDR3 reads CASSAGTSGLPLQETQYF. CDR3 sequence (DNA): TGTGCCAGCAGCGCCGGGACTAGCGGGTTACCCCTCCAAGAGACCCAGTACTTC. The gene calls are TRBV7-6 and TRBJ2-5; TRBD2 matches at 12 bases. The germline V gene encodes CDR1 SGHVS and CDR2 FNYEAQ. This CDR3 has 18 amino acids. V dropped 5 bases and J dropped 1; count of bases not matched to a gene: 11. The variable domain in full, completed from reference TRBV7-6 and TRBJ2-5, reads GAGVSQSPRYKVTKRGQDVALRCDPISGHVSLYWYRQALGQGPEFLTYFNYEAQQDKSGLPNDRFSAERPEGSISTLTIQRTEQRDSAMYRCASSAGTSGLPLQETQYFGPGTRLLVL.